Listed below are T cell receptor beta chains from one sample, sequenced in a study of T cell changes during pregnancy in multiple sclerosis. Sequencing used immunoSEQ multiplex PCR; TCRdb keeps in-frame clones, though not all of them. The sample includes around 100,000 clones, approximately 90% of them seen just once. This specimen consisted of peripheral blood, obtained after pregnancy. These receptors all stem from a female donor with multiple sclerosis, enrolled in a pregnancy study. CDR3s leave out the opening cysteine and the closing phenylalanine or tryptophan.

j_call: TRBJ2-1; v_call: TRBV11-3; cdr3_aa: ASSLAGAQGEQF
j_call: TRBJ2-7; v_call: TRBV5-1; cdr3_aa: ASSLEGALSYEQY
j_call: TRBJ2-7; v_call: TRBV19; cdr3_aa: ASSMRLAGDYEQY
j_call: TRBJ1-1; v_call: TRBV5-6; cdr3_aa: ASSLVGREAF
j_call: TRBJ2-7; v_call: TRBV11-2; cdr3_aa: ASSLGWEEQY
j_call: TRBJ2-7; v_call: TRBV30; cdr3_aa: AWSVARRGEQY
j_call: TRBJ1-5; v_call: TRBV7-9; cdr3_aa: ASSRDTNQPQH
j_call: TRBJ2-7; v_call: TRBV6-7; cdr3_aa: ASSYKDSETYEQY
j_call: TRBJ2-5; v_call: TRBV9; cdr3_aa: ASSGASGASGTQY
j_call: TRBJ1-5; v_call: TRBV4-2; cdr3_aa: ASSQEDVRSGSNQPQH
j_call: TRBJ2-1; v_call: TRBV19; cdr3_aa: ASLDRVGVNEQF
j_call: TRBJ2-7; v_call: TRBV6-5; cdr3_aa: ASSGTGYEQY
j_call: TRBJ1-2; v_call: TRBV11-2; cdr3_aa: ASSLQQDREYGYT
j_call: TRBJ2-7; v_call: TRBV6-1; cdr3_aa: ASSEEQGGSYEQY
j_call: TRBJ1-1; v_call: TRBV6-1; cdr3_aa: ASSSKPVNTEAF
j_call: TRBJ1-1; v_call: TRBV7-9; cdr3_aa: ASSLTTGNTEAF
j_call: TRBJ1-1; v_call: TRBV20-1; cdr3_aa: SVRQNTEAF
j_call: TRBJ2-3; v_call: TRBV7-9; cdr3_aa: ASSLDLAGVTDTQY
j_call: TRBJ1-5; v_call: TRBV7-3; cdr3_aa: ASSLHRGQPQH
j_call: TRBJ2-1; v_call: TRBV29-1; cdr3_aa: SVEKQRDHNEQF
j_call: TRBJ1-4; v_call: TRBV5-1; cdr3_aa: ASSFTSGPGRGEKLF
j_call: TRBJ2-3; v_call: TRBV5-1; cdr3_aa: ASSFGLAGADTQY
j_call: TRBJ2-1; v_call: TRBV9; cdr3_aa: ASSAALGAPYEDEQF
j_call: TRBJ2-2; v_call: TRBV9; cdr3_aa: ASSVGQATGELF
j_call: TRBJ1-2; v_call: TRBV11-2; cdr3_aa: ASSFGQGGGYT
j_call: TRBJ2-7; v_call: TRBV29-1; cdr3_aa: SVRQGLGEQY
j_call: TRBJ2-2; v_call: TRBV6-4; cdr3_aa: ASRKQGGTGELF
j_call: TRBJ2-7; v_call: TRBV13; cdr3_aa: ASSLAGRLAGGQTNYEQY
j_call: TRBJ1-1; v_call: TRBV18; cdr3_aa: ASSPRAGQATEAF
j_call: TRBJ2-1; v_call: TRBV2; cdr3_aa: ASSESRGGSYESYNEQF
j_call: TRBJ1-1; v_call: TRBV7-3; cdr3_aa: ASSLIRQGNTEAF
j_call: TRBJ1-5; v_call: TRBV19; cdr3_aa: ASSIGSQDNLLYQPQH
j_call: TRBJ2-1; v_call: TRBV30; cdr3_aa: AWSVRSRGAEQF
j_call: TRBJ1-5; v_call: TRBV29-1; cdr3_aa: SVDGREPQH
j_call: TRBJ2-1; v_call: TRBV30; cdr3_aa: AWEAGRGDNEQF
j_call: TRBJ2-5; v_call: TRBV6-1; cdr3_aa: ASSGTGTPYQETQY
j_call: TRBJ1-2; v_call: TRBV11-2; cdr3_aa: ASNVGTGLNGYT
j_call: TRBJ2-1; v_call: TRBV5-1; cdr3_aa: ASSHGTMLRGEQF
j_call: TRBJ2-1; v_call: TRBV9; cdr3_aa: ASGGGLGYNEQF
j_call: TRBJ1-2; v_call: TRBV7-6; cdr3_aa: ASSLDITGYGYT
j_call: TRBJ1-3; v_call: TRBV10-2; cdr3_aa: ASSDGIAGNTIY
j_call: TRBJ2-3; v_call: TRBV2; cdr3_aa: AGRGPGGDTQY
j_call: TRBJ2-6; v_call: TRBV5-1; cdr3_aa: ASSLARLAGNSGANVLT
j_call: TRBJ2-2; v_call: TRBV11-2; cdr3_aa: ASSLAPADSTGELF
j_call: TRBJ1-2; v_call: TRBV7-3; cdr3_aa: ASSQQGYYGYT
j_call: TRBJ1-1; v_call: TRBV6-4; cdr3_aa: ASSEEGWTEAF
j_call: TRBJ1-1; v_call: TRBV14; cdr3_aa: ASSDQANTEAF
j_call: TRBJ2-7; v_call: TRBV5-1; cdr3_aa: ASSWDSSYEQY
j_call: TRBJ2-7; v_call: TRBV5-1; cdr3_aa: ASSLVQGSEQY
j_call: TRBJ2-7; v_call: TRBV6-1; cdr3_aa: ASSEARTGIYEQY
j_call: TRBJ2-7; v_call: TRBV19; cdr3_aa: ASSAQRRSYEQY
j_call: TRBJ2-7; v_call: TRBV19; cdr3_aa: ASSIGGTPRLSYGREQY
j_call: TRBJ2-2; v_call: TRBV7-9; cdr3_aa: ASSPSGGNTGELF
j_call: TRBJ1-4; v_call: TRBV28; cdr3_aa: ASSLNIGAGSVEKLF
j_call: TRBJ1-4; v_call: TRBV7-9; cdr3_aa: ASSAQGPNEKLF